The 29 T cell receptor beta chains listed next were all sequenced from one sample in a study of response to subunit inactivated influenza vaccine. TCRdb re-called the RT-PCR reads with MiXCR, one entry per CDR3 protein. The top ten hold around 28% of the sample, which has 150,000 to 200,000 distinct CDR3 sequences, more than 10% seen once. These same records also appear under a second study, on T cells expressing NK-cell markers. Turning to that study: As the method of synthesis, 5'RACE template switching with UMIs yielded TCR beta cDNA.

Sequences were derived from CD8+ T cells sorted from PBMCs, sampled 11 to 12 days after vaccination. The receptors derive from a man between 50 and 59 years old who received an inactivated influenza vaccine.

The rearrangement links TRBV7-2 to TRBJ2-6, with TRBD1 matching over 11 bases. This CDR3 has 17 residues. From germline, CDR1 is SGHTA and CDR2 FQGNSA. V lost 4 bases, J lost 2 bases, and 4 bases stayed unmatched. The CDR3 nucleotides read TGTGCCAGCAGCTCTTGGACAGGGGGCGCTGGGGCCAACGTCCTGACTTTC. It encodes CASSSWTGGAGANVLTF.

The rearrangement uses TRBV4-2 and TRBJ1-5; D uncertain. From germline, CDR1 is LGHNA and CDR2 YNFKEQ. This CDR3 region has 16 residues. Trimming took off 1 base at V and 3 bases at J, with 13 bases between the two ends. The CDR3 DNA follows: TGTGCCAGCAGCCAAGGGGTTGGGGAGGACAATCAGCCCCAGCATTTT. Its protein is CASSQGVGEDNQPQHF.

This chain connects TRBV6-5 to TRBJ2-7, with 8 bases lining up with TRBD1. This CDR3 spans 18 amino acids. Germline V gives CDR1 MNHEY, CDR2 SVGAGI. V lost 2 bases to trimming and J lost 5 bases; unmatched junction nucleotides: 17. The CDR3 DNA reads TGTGCCAGCAGTTACCAGGGGGCCGGGTTCGGAGGGGCAAACGAGCAGTACTTC. Encoded protein: CASSYQGAGFGGANEQYF.

The chain employs TRBV29-1 and TRBJ2-1; 9 bases map to TRBD1. V lost 6 bases and J lost 8; bases outside the gene matches: 8. This CDR3 is built from 13 residues. Germline assignment: CDR1 SQVTM and CDR2 ANQGSEA. The CDR3 DNA reads TGCAGCGTCGCCGGGACAGGGACTTATGAGCAGTTCTTC. As protein: CSVAGTGTYEQFF.

The genes are TRBV6-1 and TRBJ2-7; no clear D. This CDR3 contains 14 residues. V dropped 3 bases and J dropped 2 bases, with 11 bases sitting between them. In germline, CDR1 is MNHNS, CDR2 SASEGT. CDR3 DNA: TGTGCCAGCAGTGACAGAACAGAGGCCTACGAGCAGTACTTC. It specifies CASSDRTEAYEQYF.

This clonotype was counted a few times. The chain has TRBV4-2 and TRBJ2-7; D call uncertain. Germline V CDR1 and CDR2: LGHNA, YNFKEQ. The CDR3 is made up of 14 amino acids. Between the trimmed V and J ends, which lost 0 bases and 2 bases, there was a span of 8 bases. In DNA form, the CDR3 reads TGTGCCAGCAGCCAAGACCGGAGTCCCTACGAGCAGTACTTC. This encodes CASSQDRSPYEQYF.

The rearrangement links TRBV7-8 to TRBJ1-2; TRBD1 agrees at 10 bases. J lost 2 bases, V lost 4 bases, and 4 bases had no gene match. There are 15 residues in the CDR3. CDR1 is SGHVS, CDR2 FQNEAQ, per germline. CDR3 in amino acids: CASSSPGQGNYGYTF. The CDR3 region has the DNA TGTGCCAGCAGCTCTCCGGGACAGGGGAACTATGGCTACACCTTC.

The chain has TRBV7-6 and TRBJ2-1, with TRBD2 as a possible D gene (6 bases). The V gene's germline CDR1 is SGHVS and CDR2 FNYEAQ. The length of the CDR3 is 16 residues. V dropped 7 bases and J dropped 1 base, with 17 bases sitting between them. CDR3 amino acids: CASTTDRSGSYNEQFF. The CDR3 region has the DNA TGTGCCAGCACCACAGACCGTAGCGGATCCTACAATGAGCAGTTCTTC.

This clonotype was seen a handful of times. This rearrangement joins TRBV10-3 to TRBJ2-7; the D is unclear. Per the germline V gene, CDR1 is ENHRY and CDR2 is SYGVKD. V dropped 2 bases and J dropped 2 bases, with 7 bases sitting between them. This CDR3 spans 13 amino acids. CDR3 sequence (DNA): TGTGCCATCAGTGAGGGTGGGACCTACGAGCAGTACTTC. Translation: CAISEGGTYEQYF.

This clonotype came up many times. The V call is TRBV10-3, the J call TRBJ2-7; 7 bases match TRBD1. The CDR3 length is 12 residues. V lost 10 bases and J lost 4; bases outside the gene matches: 7. The germline gives CDR1 ENHRY, CDR2 SYGVKD. The CDR3 DNA reads TGTGCCACCGGGGACAGCGCTTACGAGCAGTACTTC. This gives the protein CATGDSAYEQYF.

This clonotype came up a few times. The junction departs from the called germline gene at one end, perhaps through a read error. The chain couples TRBV11-1 to TRBJ2-3; 8 bases match TRBD1. This CDR3 comprises 19 residues. From germline, CDR1 is SGHAT and CDR2 FQDESV (reference sequence). Here the CDR3 DNA reads TGTGCCAGCAGCTCCAGCCATGCCGGGGACAGGAGAGACACAAATACGCAGTATTTT. It specifies CASSSSHAGDRRDTNTQYF.

The rearrangement uses TRBV4-2 and TRBJ2-7; D is perhaps TRBD1 (5 bases). Germline assignment: CDR1 LGHNA and CDR2 YNFKEQ. The CDR3 has 15 amino acids. The V gene lost 4 bases and the J gene lost 2 bases, with 15 bases spanning the gap. CDR3 DNA: TGTGCCAGCAGCCGCCTAGGGGAACTACCCTACGAGCAGTACTTC. As protein: CASSRLGELPYEQYF.

Only a few counts were recorded for this clonotype. The rearrangement links TRBV6-1 to TRBJ1-2, with TRBD1 identical over 7 bases. Germline trimming cut 7 bases from V and 0 bases from J; bases unmatched to any gene: 5. Germline V CDR1 and CDR2: MNHNS, SASEGT. The CDR3 loop spans 14 amino acids. For the CDR3, the DNA is TGTGCCAGCAACGACAGGGCGACTAACTATGGCTACACCTTC. Its protein is CASNDRATNYGYTF.

Points on this clonotype: One base away lies a much larger clone, so this may be a sequencing read error. The rearrangement joins TRBV29-1 to TRBJ2-7; D unclear. Germline CDR1 SQVTM, CDR2 ANQGSEA. This CDR3 comprises 13 residues. V was cut by 4 bases and J by 3 bases, with 13 bases left in between. The CDR3 is CSVVGNFNYEQYF. For the CDR3, the DNA is TGCAGCGTTGTAGGGAACTTTAACTACGAGCAGTACTTC.

This clonotype was observed a handful of times. The rearrangement uses TRBV12-3 or TRBV12-4 and TRBJ2-7; 7 nucleotides agree with TRBD1. J was trimmed by 0 bases and V by 6 bases; bases with no gene match: 5. The CDR3 is made up of 14 amino acids. CDR3 sequence: CASSHRGPSYEQYF. The CDR3 nucleotides are TGTGCCAGCAGCCACAGGGGCCCCTCCTACGAGCAGTACTTC.

This clonotype has just a few counts. The chain recombines TRBV29-1 with TRBJ2-7; weak D call: TRBD1 (6 bases). The CDR3 is made up of 15 amino acids. CDR1 and CDR2 (germline): SQVTM, ANQGSEA. Deletions cut 4 bases from V and 3 bases from J, with 19 bases between. This CDR3 is CSVVLGALAVYEQYF. As DNA, the CDR3 is TGCAGCGTTGTCCTGGGGGCCCTGGCAGTCTACGAGCAGTACTTC.

This clonotype was found many times. J is TRBJ2-3 and V is TRBV24-1; no clear D. V lost 1 base and J 2 bases, leaving 15 bases between the germline ends. The CDR3 is made up of 17 amino acids. Germline assignment: CDR1 KGHDR and CDR2 SFDVKD. CDR3 in amino acids: CATSDFGVSGVTDTQYF. CDR3 in DNA: TGTGCCACCAGTGATTTTGGAGTATCCGGAGTCACAGATACGCAGTATTTT.

V and J are TRBV3-1 and TRBJ2-5; 7 nucleotides agree with TRBD1. In germline, CDR1 is LGHDT, CDR2 YNNKEL (reference sequence). Germline trimming cut 3 bases from V and 5 bases from J; bases unmatched to any gene: 9. The length of the CDR3 is 15 residues. The CDR3 bases are TGTGCCAGCAGCCACCTCATACAGGGGTCGGAGACCCAGTACTTC. Residues: CASSHLIQGSETQYF.

The rearrangement uses TRBV29-1 and TRBJ2-1; 10 bases are a match to TRBD2. The CDR3 covers 14 residues. After removal of 2 bases from V and 7 bases from J, the junction contained 5 bases not matched to a gene. CDR1 SQVTM and CDR2 ANQGSEA come from the germline V gene. The DNA of the CDR3 is TGCAGCGTTGAACCTAGCGGGAGCCTTAATGAGCAGTTCTTC. This encodes CSVEPSGSLNEQFF.

About this clonotype itself: A read error may account for a junction end that differs from germline. J is TRBJ2-1 and V is TRBV5-6, with D unresolved. This CDR3 is built from 12 residues. From germline, CDR1 is SGHDT and CDR2 YYEEEE. CDR3 sequence (DNA): TGTGCCAGCAGCTTGGGCACCAATGGGCAGTTCTTC. Residues: CASSLGTNGQFF.

This clonotype was found a few times. The genes are TRBV29-1 and TRBJ2-7; 7 nucleotides line up with TRBD1. Germline CDR1 SQVTM, CDR2 ANQGSEA. V lost 1 base, J lost 0 bases, and 6 bases stayed unmatched. The CDR3 runs to 15 residues. The CDR3: CSVEAPGQISYEQYF. The CDR3 DNA reads TGCAGCGTTGAAGCACCGGGACAGATCTCCTACGAGCAGTACTTC.

Only a few counts were recorded for this clonotype. V gene TRBV6-5 combines with J gene TRBJ2-1; 8 bases align to TRBD2. Germline CDR1 and CDR2: MNHEY and SVGAGI. The J segment lost 3 bases and the V segment lost 0 bases, leaving 4 bases of the junction unmatched. The CDR3 sequence is 16 residues long. The CDR3 loop reads CASSYSVAGIYNEQFF. The CDR3 region has the DNA TGTGCCAGCAGTTACTCGGTAGCGGGGATCTACAATGAGCAGTTCTTC.

The sample holds a few counts of this clonotype. The rearrangement uses TRBV4-3 and TRBJ1-4; D might be TRBD1 (5 bases). V was shortened by 0 bases and J by 3 bases, with 8 bases between the two germline ends. This CDR3 has 15 amino acids. Germline values: CDR1 LGHNA, CDR2 YSLEER. As DNA, the CDR3 is TGCGCCAGCAGCCAAGAACGGGGGGCTAATGAAAAACTGTTTTTT. As protein: CASSQERGANEKLFF.

This clonotype came up many times. V usage is TRBV10-2 and J usage is TRBJ2-2; TRBD2 agrees at 7 bases. Germline CDR1 reads WSHSY; CDR2 reads SAAADI. J was trimmed by 5 bases and V by 4 bases; bases with no gene match: 4. The CDR3 runs to 14 residues. The chain's CDR3 is CASSVRRGTGELFF. CDR3 coding DNA: TGCGCCAGCAGTGTTAGGCGGGGGACCGGGGAGCTGTTTTTT.

This clonotype came up many times. The chain couples TRBV7-9 to TRBJ2-7, with 8 bases that match TRBD1. This CDR3 region has 16 residues. CDR1 is SEHNR, CDR2 FQNEAQ, per germline (reference sequence). After removal of 5 bases from V and 6 bases from J, the junction contained 15 bases not matched to a gene. In DNA form, the CDR3 reads TGTGCCAGCAGCGCCGGACAGGGAATGAAGACCCGCGAGCAGTACTTC. Protein product: CASSAGQGMKTREQYF.

This clonotype was detected a few times. The CDR3 reads CASSLLSGANVLTF. CDR3 coding DNA: TGTGCCAGCAGTTTATTGTCTGGGGCCAACGTCCTGACTTTC. V and J are TRBV27 and TRBJ2-6; no firm D call. The CDR3 is 14 residues long. Trimming left V 1 base short and J 1 base short, with 2 bases between. Looked up from germline, CDR1 is MNHEY and CDR2 is SMNVEV (reference sequence).

This clonotype was seen many times. The V call is TRBV6-2 or TRBV6-3, the J call TRBJ1-1; no clear D. The CDR3 contains 12 residues. V shed 9 bases and J shed 0 bases, with 8 bases lying between them. Germline V gene data show CDR1 as MNHEY and CDR2 as SVGEGT. The CDR3 bases are TGTGCCAGTGGGCCCCTGAACACTGAAGCTTTCTTT. It yields the protein CASGPLNTEAFF.

This clonotype was counted between two and nine times. This chain uses TRBV7-8 with TRBJ2-7; 10 nucleotides line up with TRBD1. CDR1 SGHVS and CDR2 FQNEAQ come from the germline V gene. CDR3 length: 16 amino acids. J was trimmed by 0 bases and V by 1 base; bases with no gene match: 3. This CDR3 is CASSLGDRGYSYEQYF. CDR3 DNA sequence: TGTGCCAGCAGCTTAGGGGACAGGGGTTACTCCTACGAGCAGTACTTC.

This clonotype has only a few counts. The V gene is TRBV5-1, the J gene TRBJ2-2, with 9 nucleotides matching TRBD1. CDR3 length: 16 residues. Germline assignment: CDR1 SGHRS and CDR2 YFSETQ. The V and J ends lost 7 bases and 6 bases, in that order; junction bases with no gene match: 13. The CDR3 DNA is TGCGCCAGCCGTTATCCGGGACAGGGTTGGTCCGGGGAGCTGTTTTTT. Its translation is CASRYPGQGWSGELFF.